This T cell receptor (beta chain) was captured by sequencing in a study of technical replicates of blood from a few donors. The protocol was immunoSEQ multiplex PCR, while the TCRdb copy is restricted to in-frame clones and leaves out a portion. The table includes more than 75,000 clones, 80% to 90% detected once. The CDR3 spans 15 residues. Germline V gene lookup returns CDR1 SGDLS and CDR2 YYNGEE. Trimming shortened V by 2 bases and J by 0 bases, and 12 bases separated the two germline ends. The sequence came from a human donor in good health. Some clones in this sample may be carry-over from other donors' samples. The chain couples TRBV9 to TRBJ2-7; possible D gene TRBD2, 5 bases. The sample comprised PBMCs. The CDR3 coding sequence is TGTGCCAGCAGCGTGACGGGATTGAGCTCCTACGAGCAGTACTTC. This gives the protein CASSVTGLSSYEQYF.